Presented here are 24 T cell receptor beta chains from one specimen sequenced in a study of regulatory T cells in long-lasting Graves disease. Time point given: newly diagnosed GD, antithyroid drugs for less than 3 months. There was RNA extracted from PBMCs, and the TCR library was made from it. Building of the TCR beta libraries involved iRepertoire HTBI primers and Arm-PCR of CDR3 regions. TCRdb re-derived calls from the multiplex PCR reads in MiXCR, one entry per CDR3 protein. The sample lists roughly 420,000 distinct CDR3 sequences, around 15% seen once, with 23% in the top ten. These data also featured in a second study, about T cells in Graves' hyperthyroidism and ophthalmopathy.

The source was peripheral blood mononuclear cells (PBMCs), collected at new diagnosis, from a patient treated with antithyroid drugs. These receptors all stem from a woman aged 18-29 years with Graves disease.

This clonotype was recorded many times. V usage is TRBV30 and J usage is TRBJ2-7, with 9 bases lining up with TRBD2. CDR3 length equals 14 residues. Germline lookup yields CDR1 GTSNPN and CDR2 SVGIG (reference sequence). The J segment lost 0 bases and the V segment lost 2 bases, leaving 2 bases of the junction unmatched. The CDR3 region is CAWSKREASYEQYF. Written as DNA, the CDR3 is TGTGCCTGGAGTAAGCGGGAGGCCTCCTACGAGCAGTACTTC.

This clonotype was counted ten times or more. The chain carries TRBV28 and TRBJ1-5; unclear D gene. Germline V gives CDR1 MDHEN, CDR2 SYDVKM. V lost 5 bases to trimming and J lost 2 bases, with 10 bases between them. The CDR3 is made up of 14 amino acids. CDR3 region: CASSNNWGNQPQHF. The CDR3 nucleotides read TGTGCCAGCAGTAACAATTGGGGCAATCAGCCCCAGCATTTT.

On this clonotype: A read error may be the cause here, since a much bigger clone is one base away. The missing conserved phenylalanine or tryptophan at the end of this CDR3 makes a read error likely. The rearrangement joins TRBV6-2 or TRBV6-3 to TRBJ2-1; D possibly corresponds to TRBD2 (5 bases). The CDR3 extends over 15 amino acids. V was clipped by 5 bases and J by 4 bases, with 15 bases between them. Germline CDR1 reads MNHEY; CDR2 reads SVGEGT. CDR3: CASSGREKGYNEQFS. CDR3 nucleotides: TGTGCCAGCAGTGGACGGGAAAAGGGTTACAATGAGCAGTTCTCC.

The chain joins TRBV9 to TRBJ2-7, with 8 bases identical to TRBD2. The ends lost 4 bases at V and 4 bases at J; junction bases unmatched: 7. Germline CDR1 is SGDLS and CDR2 is YYNGEE. The CDR3 consists of 14 residues. In nucleotides, the CDR3 is TGTGCCAGCAGCAGAGGAGCGGGAGTATACGAGCAGTACTTC. Encoded protein: CASSRGAGVYEQYF.

This clonotype was counted between two and nine times. J is TRBJ1-2 and V is TRBV6-1; tentative D call: TRBD1 (5 bases). Trimming took off 1 base at V and 8 bases at J, with 11 bases between the two ends. This CDR3 is built from 13 residues. Germline CDR1 reads MNHNS; CDR2 reads SASEGT. The CDR3: CASSEVQGAGYTF. The CDR3 bases are TGTGCCAGCAGTGAAGTCCAGGGTGCCGGCTACACCTTC.

This clonotype came up many times. The V gene is TRBV7-3, the J gene TRBJ2-1, with D tentatively TRBD2 (6 bases). CDR3 length equals 16 residues. Germline CDR1 and CDR2: SGHTA and FQGTGA. V was shortened by 0 bases and J by 0 bases, with 9 bases between the two germline ends. The DNA of the CDR3 is TGTGCCAGCAGCTTAACCGGGGGACGCTCCTACAATGAGCAGTTCTTC. Residues: CASSLTGGRSYNEQFF.

At least ten counts were recorded for this clonotype. The V gene is TRBV28, the J gene TRBJ2-3; 10 bases are a match to TRBD2. The CDR3 length is 16 residues. The V segment lost 2 bases and the J segment 2 bases; nucleotides outside the gene matches: 4. Per the germline V gene, CDR1 is MDHEN and CDR2 is SYDVKM. CDR3 nucleotides: TGTGCCAGCAGTTTAATCGGACTAGCGGTCACAGATACGCAGTATTTT. Amino acid sequence: CASSLIGLAVTDTQYF. Full variable domain (missing parts from reference TRBV28 and TRBJ2-3): DVKVTQSSRYLVKRTGEKVFLECVQDMDHENMFWYRQDPGLGLRLIYFSYDVKMKEKGDIPEGYSVSREKKERFSLILESASTNQTSMYLCASSLIGLAVTDTQYFGPGTRLTVL.

The chain couples TRBV9 to TRBJ1-4; D ambiguous. Germline CDR1 is SGDLS and CDR2 is YYNGEE. The V and J ends lost 4 bases and 0 bases respectively, with 13 bases between them. This CDR3 region has 16 residues. The CDR3 bases are TGTGCCAGCAGCCCTCACGCCGGGACAACTAATGAAAAACTGTTTTTT. Its protein product is CASSPHAGTTNEKLFF.

This clonotype has a count of ten or more. The genes are TRBV9 and TRBJ1-2, with D unresolved. V gave up 4 bases and J gave up 4 bases, with 14 bases separating them. CDR3 size: 14 residues. The germline gives CDR1 SGDLS, CDR2 YYNGEE. The chain's CDR3 is CASSITPSGYGYTF. Here the CDR3 DNA reads TGTGCCAGCAGCATAACACCCTCGGGCTATGGCTACACCTTC.

The sample holds many counts of this clonotype. The chain links TRBV29-1 to TRBJ2-1, with 8 bases fitting TRBD1. Germline lookup yields CDR1 SQVTM and CDR2 ANQGSEA. With V trimmed by 6 bases and J by 10 bases, 11 bases remained unmatched. The length of the CDR3 is 13 residues. The chain's CDR3 is CSVEGQVQGEQFF. DNA for the CDR3: TGCAGCGTGGAGGGACAGGTACAAGGCGAGCAGTTCTTC.

This clonotype occurred many times. The J gene is TRBJ2-5, the V gene TRBV5-8, with D unresolved. Germline V gene data show CDR1 as SGHTS and CDR2 as YDEGEE. The CDR3 totals 17 residues. The V gene lost 0 bases and the J gene lost 1 base, with 16 bases spanning the gap. The CDR3 is CASSLVLASRGQETQYF. The CDR3, as DNA: TGTGCCAGCAGCTTGGTTTTGGCAAGTCGTGGCCAAGAGACCCAGTACTTC.

The rearrangement uses TRBV28 and TRBJ2-3; D is unclear. This CDR3 contains 14 residues. Germline V gene data show CDR1 as MDHEN and CDR2 as SYDVKM. V gave up 1 base and J gave up 1 base, with 6 bases separating them. The CDR3 here is CASSLYGGTDTQYF. The CDR3 DNA sequence: TGTGCCAGCAGTTTATATGGGGGCACAGATACGCAGTATTTT.

This clonotype was observed a few times. This chain connects TRBV6-1 to TRBJ1-2; tentative D call: TRBD1 (6 bases). V was trimmed by 4 bases and J by 4 bases, leaving 10 bases between them. Per germline, CDR1 MNHNS and CDR2 SASEGT. This CDR3 has 13 residues. In DNA, the CDR3 is TGTGCCAGCAGTGCACAGGGATTCTATGGCTACACCTTC. Amino acid sequence: CASSAQGFYGYTF.

There are many counts of this clonotype. V is TRBV2 and J is TRBJ1-2, with a weak D call TRBD1 (6 bases). Germline CDR1 reads SNHLY; CDR2 reads FYNNEI. The V and J ends lost 3 bases and 5 bases respectively, with 7 bases between them. This CDR3 is 12 amino acids long. The CDR3 region is CASSDQGYGYTF. CDR3 bases: TGTGCCAGCAGTGACCAGGGGTATGGCTACACCTTC.

This clonotype came up once. A much larger clone is a single base away; this may be a read error. The conserved final phenylalanine or tryptophan is absent from the CDR3, which likely points to a read error. The rearrangement links TRBV12-3 or TRBV12-4 to TRBJ2-7, with D perhaps matching TRBD2 (5 bases). V was pared by 6 bases and J by 7 bases, with 19 bases between. This CDR3 contains 14 residues. CDR3 coding DNA: TGTGCCAGCAGACCCCCCCAATACGGGATGGAGCAGTACCTC. Its protein product is CASRPPQYGMEQYL.

This chain joins TRBV27 and TRBJ2-5; possibly TRBD2 for D (5 bases). This CDR3 has 14 residues. Germline CDR1 and CDR2: MNHEY and SMNVEV (reference sequence). V was clipped by 3 bases and J by 0 bases, with 8 bases between them. CDR3 coding DNA: TGTGCCAGCAGTTTTTCGGGGTACCAAGAGACCCAGTACTTC. This translates into CASSFSGYQETQYF.

This clonotype was seen a handful of times. The chain employs TRBV3-1 and TRBJ2-5; D is uncertain. With 4 bases removed from V and 2 bases from J, the gap between germline ends came to 8 bases. CDR1 and CDR2 (germline): LGHDT, YNNKEL (reference sequence). The CDR3 is 13 amino acids. CDR3 nucleotides: TGTGCCAGCAGCCGGAACACACAAGAGACCCAGTACTTC. Amino acid sequence: CASSRNTQETQYF.

The J gene is TRBJ2-7, the V gene TRBV10-3, with a possible D match to TRBD2 (5 bases). Trimming stripped 2 bases from V and 0 bases from J, with 14 bases between. CDR3 size: 16 residues. The germline V gene encodes CDR1 ENHRY and CDR2 SYGVKD. The CDR3 here is CAISELVRTGSYEQYF. The CDR3 bases are TGTGCCATCAGTGAGCTCGTTCGGACTGGCTCCTACGAGCAGTACTTC.

This clonotype showed up just a few times. V is TRBV7-8 and J is TRBJ2-7, with D maybe TRBD2 (6 bases). Trimming shortened V by 4 bases and J by 0 bases, and 13 bases separated the two germline ends. Germline assignment: CDR1 SGHVS and CDR2 FQNEAQ. The CDR3 contains 15 residues. As DNA, the CDR3 is TGTGCCAGCAGCTCCGCCTGGGACTCCTCCTACGAGCAGTACTTC. Residues: CASSSAWDSSYEQYF.

This clonotype was detected many times. This rearrangement joins TRBV30 to TRBJ2-2; 8 nucleotides agree with TRBD1. CDR1 GTSNPN and CDR2 SVGIG come from the germline V gene (reference sequence). The CDR3 contains 14 residues. Losses at the gene ends were 4 bases for V and 5 bases for J; bases not matched to a gene: 6. The CDR3 DNA follows: TGTGCCTGGATTATTACAGGGGGGACCGGGGAGCTGTTTTTT. Protein sequence: CAWIITGGTGELFF.

This clonotype was seen many times. The V call is TRBV3-1, the J call TRBJ1-1, with TRBD1 as a possible D gene (5 bases). CDR1 and CDR2 (germline): LGHDT, YNNKEL (reference sequence). This CDR3 region has 13 residues. V lost 6 bases to trimming and J lost 1 base, with 9 bases between them. Here the CDR3 reads CASRPGQNTEAFF. The CDR3 nucleotides read TGTGCCAGCAGGCCCGGACAGAACACTGAAGCTTTCTTT.

A note on this clonotype: Since a much larger clone is just one base distant, this may be a read error. V is TRBV24-1 and J is TRBJ2-1, with 7 bases fitting TRBD2. Trimming took 5 bases from V and 2 from J; bases not matched to a gene: 14. CDR1 and CDR2 (germline): KGHDR, SFDVKD. The CDR3 sequence is 18 residues long. The CDR3 sequence: CATSGGTGGSRTYNEQFF. DNA for the CDR3: TGTGCCACCAGTGGGGGGACTGGCGGGAGTCGCACCTACAATGAGCAGTTCTTC.

This clonotype was counted at least ten times. The chain has TRBV2 and TRBJ2-1; 9 bases are shared with TRBD1. With 5 bases clipped from V and 6 bases from J, the junction kept 5 bases outside the gene matches. Looked up from germline, CDR1 is SNHLY and CDR2 is FYNNEI. CDR3 length: 14 residues. In nucleotides, the CDR3 is TGTGCCAGCAGTCCGGGACAGGGTGTCAATGAGCAGTTCTTC. Translation: CASSPGQGVNEQFF.

This clonotype was seen at least ten times. The V call is TRBV28, the J call TRBJ1-2, with 9 positions matching TRBD1. With V trimmed by 4 bases and J by 7 bases, 10 bases remained unmatched. Germline CDR1 is MDHEN and CDR2 is SYDVKM. The CDR3 is 15 residues long. CDR3 sequence (DNA): TGTGCCAGCAGTTCCGGGACAGGGCTTACCGCTGGCTACACCTTC. The encoded protein is CASSSGTGLTAGYTF.